The 29 T cell receptor beta chains presented below share a single source sample, sequenced in a study of regulatory T cells in long-lasting Graves disease. Regarding time point: persistent/refractory GD, antithyroid drugs over 5 years with positive TRAb. Extracted RNA from PBMCs served as the source of the TCR library. For TCR beta, libraries came from iRepertoire HTBI primers and Arm-PCR of CDR3 regions. From the multiplex PCR reads, TCRdb called clonotypes with MiXCR, one entry per CDR3 protein. The repertoire holds 450,000 or so distinct CDR3 sequences, about 20% seen once, with around 13% in the top ten. This sample comprised peripheral blood mononuclear cells (PBMCs), obtained when the disease was refractory, from a patient treated with antithyroid drugs. These receptor sequences come from a female donor with Graves disease.

A note on this clonotype: Sequence at one end of the junction differs from germline and may be a read error. The rearrangement links TRBV20-1 to TRBJ1-1, with a weak D call TRBD1 (5 bases). The CDR3 has 13 amino acids. Per germline, CDR1 DFQATT and CDR2 SNEGSKA (reference sequence). The chain's CDR3 is CSARDSENTEAFF. The CDR3 nucleotides are TGCAGTGCGAGAGACAGTGAGAACACTGAAGCTTTCTTT.

As to this clonotype: An end of the junction differs from the germline gene, which may be a read error. The chain's CDR3 is CASSLASSGSLNF. Written as DNA, the CDR3 is TGTGCCAGCAGCTTGGCCTCTAGCGGGAGTTTGAACTTC. This sequence joins TRBV5-4 and TRBJ2-7, with 10 bases fitting TRBD2. Germline V gives CDR1 SGHNT, CDR2 YYREEE (reference sequence). The CDR3 runs to 13 residues. Filled out from reference TRBV5-4 and TRBJ2-7, the complete variable domain reads ETGVTQSPTHLIKTRGQQVTLRCSSQSGHNTVSWYQQALGQGPQFIFQYYREEENGRGNFPPRFSGLQFPNYSSELNVNALELDDSALYLCASSLASSGSLNFGPGTRLTVT.

This clonotype has only a few counts. The chain recombines TRBV30 with TRBJ1-1; 7 bases are a match to TRBD1. There are 14 residues in the CDR3. Trimming cost V 0 bases and J 6 bases; bases outside gene matches: 7. Germline values: CDR1 GTSNPN, CDR2 SVGIG (reference sequence). The CDR3 spells CAWSVLQGESEAFF. DNA of the CDR3: TGTGCCTGGAGTGTACTCCAGGGGGAATCTGAAGCTTTCTTT.

There are a few counts of this clonotype. The CDR3 here is CSALRQASRYEQYF. As DNA, the CDR3 is TGCAGTGCCCTTCGACAGGCAAGCCGCTACGAGCAGTACTTC. This chain links TRBV20-1 with TRBJ2-7, with D possibly TRBD1 on 6 matching bases. Trimming removed 6 bases at V and 3 bases at J, with 18 bases between. There are 14 residues in the CDR3. Per germline, CDR1 DFQATT and CDR2 SNEGSKA (reference sequence).

The chain joins TRBV9 to TRBJ1-2; D is undetermined. Germline values: CDR1 SGDLS, CDR2 YYNGEE. The V gene lost 0 bases and the J gene lost 1 base, with 13 bases spanning the gap. The CDR3 has 16 amino acids. In DNA, the CDR3 is TGTGCCAGCAGCGTAGGAACAGAAAGACTTAACTATGGCTACACCTTC. Protein: CASSVGTERLNYGYTF.

This clonotype has just a few counts. This chain connects TRBV3-1 to TRBJ2-5, with 7 bases fitting TRBD2. V lost 6 bases to trimming and J lost 1 base; unmatched junction nucleotides: 2. Germline CDR1 LGHDT, CDR2 YNNKEL (reference sequence). CDR3 length: 13 amino acids. This chain's CDR3 is CASRPSGQETQYF. The CDR3 coding sequence is TGTGCCAGCAGGCCTAGCGGCCAAGAGACCCAGTACTTC.

This clonotype was detected ten times or more. This rearrangement joins TRBV12-3 or TRBV12-4 to TRBJ1-1; a possible D gene is TRBD1 (6 bases). The CDR3 covers 12 residues. Deletions cut 5 bases from V and 8 bases from J, with 12 bases between. CDR3 protein: CASSPRTAEAFF. The CDR3 DNA sequence: TGTGCCAGCAGTCCCCGGACAGCGGAAGCTTTCTTT.

Many counts were recorded for this clonotype. The chain couples TRBV28 to TRBJ2-7, with D unclear. V gave up 3 bases and J gave up 6 bases, with 12 bases separating them. Germline values: CDR1 MDHEN, CDR2 SYDVKM. The length of the CDR3 is 13 residues. The CDR3 region is CASSFDRVGEQYF. The CDR3 nucleotides are TGTGCCAGCAGTTTTGATAGGGTGGGCGAGCAGTACTTC.

The chain joins TRBV27 to TRBJ2-3; D call uncertain. The CDR3 has 14 amino acids. Trimming took 3 bases from V and 2 from J, leaving 9 bases between them. Germline-derived CDR1 and CDR2 are MNHEY and SMNVEV (reference sequence). CDR3 protein: CASSFRPHTDTQYF. CDR3 coding DNA: TGTGCCAGCAGTTTTAGGCCCCACACAGATACGCAGTATTTT.

This clonotype came up many times. The V gene is TRBV6-1, the J gene TRBJ1-2; 8 bases map to TRBD1. CDR1 is MNHNS and CDR2 is SASEGT in the germline V gene. Losses at the gene ends were 6 bases for V and 10 bases for J; bases not matched to a gene: 7. CDR3 size: 12 residues. CDR3 region: CASRRQGPAYTF. CDR3 sequence (DNA): TGTGCCAGCAGACGACAGGGGCCGGCCTACACCTTC.

Many counts were recorded for this clonotype. The chain combines TRBV12-3 or TRBV12-4 with TRBJ2-7; the D is unclear. This CDR3 comprises 13 residues. V was pared by 4 bases and J by 7 bases, with 14 bases between. The CDR3 sequence is CASSSAAALEQYF. In DNA form, the CDR3 reads TGTGCCAGCAGTTCGGCGGCCGCCTTGGAGCAGTACTTC.

This clonotype was recorded a few times. The genes are TRBV6-2 or TRBV6-3 and TRBJ2-7; maybe TRBD2 (5 bases). The CDR3 contains 15 residues. V gave up 0 bases and J gave up 2 bases, with 11 bases separating them. Germline V gene data show CDR1 as MNHEY and CDR2 as SVGEGT. The CDR3 sequence: CASSYSNSGTYEQYF. The CDR3 region has the DNA TGTGCCAGCAGTTACTCGAACTCGGGGACCTACGAGCAGTACTTC.

J is TRBJ1-2 and V is TRBV25-1, with a tentative D call TRBD1 (5 bases). V was clipped by 5 bases and J by 6 bases, with 16 bases between them. The CDR3 covers 14 residues. The germline CDR1 and CDR2 sequences are MGHDK and SYGVNS. The chain's CDR3 is CASSPLRDVHGYTF. CDR3 in DNA: TGTGCCAGCAGTCCTCTCCGGGACGTTCATGGCTACACCTTC.

This chain joins TRBV11-2 and TRBJ1-3; tentatively, D is TRBD1 (6 bases). This CDR3 contains 14 residues. Germline values: CDR1 SGHAT, CDR2 FQNNGV. Trimming took off 4 bases at V and 0 bases at J, with 7 bases between the two ends. CDR3 residues: CASSSDSSGNTIYF. The CDR3 nucleotides read TGTGCCAGCAGCTCGGACAGCTCTGGAAACACCATATATTTT.

This clonotype was seen once. A read error may be the cause here, since a much bigger clone is one base away. The gene calls are TRBV11-2 and TRBJ2-7, with TRBD1 matching 7 bases. This CDR3 region has 14 residues. The trim removed 3 bases at V and 3 bases at J, leaving 5 bases unmatched. The germline V gene has CDR1 SGHAT and CDR2 FQNNGV. The chain's CDR3 is CASSFTRQGYEQYF. The DNA of the CDR3 is TGTGCCAGCAGCTTCACACGACAGGGCTACGAGCAGTACTTC.

This clonotype was detected ten times or more. V usage is TRBV28 and J usage is TRBJ2-7; D ambiguous. CDR3 length: 14 amino acids. The V gene's germline CDR1 is MDHEN and CDR2 SYDVKM. Trimming removed 3 bases from V and 1 base from J, with 10 bases in between. CDR3 in amino acids: CASSFPGKSYEQYF. The CDR3 DNA is TGTGCCAGCAGTTTCCCAGGAAAATCCTACGAGCAGTACTTC.

The chain's CDR3 is CASRGVGTYEQYF. CDR3 in DNA: TGTGCCAGCCGTGGTGTTGGGACCTACGAGCAGTACTTC. The chain combines TRBV12-3 or TRBV12-4 with TRBJ2-7; D remains ambiguous. The CDR3 consists of 13 residues. V dropped 8 bases and J dropped 2 bases, with 13 bases sitting between them.

The rearrangement joins TRBV3-1 to TRBJ1-2; possibly TRBD1 for D (5 bases). The germline V and J ends were trimmed by 0 bases and 5 bases, with 25 bases remaining between them. CDR3 length: 19 amino acids. The germline V gene encodes CDR1 LGHDT and CDR2 YNNKEL (reference sequence). As DNA, the CDR3 is TGTGCCAGCAGCCAAGAGTCGGGCCTGACTCTCGGGGGGGTTTATGGCTACACCTTC. This translates into CASSQESGLTLGGVYGYTF.

This clonotype was counted many times. J is TRBJ2-5 and V is TRBV2; unclear D gene. V was clipped by 5 bases and J by 5 bases, with 15 bases between them. This CDR3 is built from 14 residues. Germline CDR1 reads SNHLY; CDR2 reads FYNNEI. The CDR3 is CASSPVFLGETQYF. The CDR3 DNA reads as TGTGCCAGCAGTCCGGTCTTCTTAGGGGAGACCCAGTACTTC.

This chain connects TRBV4-1 to TRBJ2-4; 8 nucleotides align to TRBD1. Looked up from germline, CDR1 is MGHRA and CDR2 is YSYEKL. The CDR3 contains 14 residues. The J segment lost 5 bases and the V segment lost 4 bases, leaving 4 bases of the junction unmatched. CDR3 region: CASSPEDRENIQYF. CDR3 nucleotide sequence: TGCGCCAGCAGCCCAGAGGACAGGGAAAACATTCAGTACTTC.

This clonotype was counted at least ten times. This chain uses TRBV2 with TRBJ1-1; possible D gene TRBD1, 6 bases. Trimming took 6 bases from V and 0 from J, leaving 11 bases between them. The length of the CDR3 is 14 residues. Germline V gene data show CDR1 as SNHLY and CDR2 as FYNNEI. The CDR3, as DNA: TGTGCCAGCAGCTCTAGGGGGGTGAACACTGAAGCTTTCTTT. As protein: CASSSRGVNTEAFF.

The chain employs TRBV29-1 and TRBJ2-2; TRBD1 matches 7 bases. The V gene end was trimmed by 2 bases and the J gene end by 5 bases; junction bases not matched to a gene: 5. The CDR3 is made up of 14 amino acids. From germline, CDR1 is SQVTM and CDR2 ANQGSEA. In nucleotides, the CDR3 is TGCAGCGTTGAATTCGGGACAGATACCGGGGAGCTGTTTTTT. Protein: CSVEFGTDTGELFF.

The chain employs TRBV20-1 and TRBJ2-7, with 8 bases identical to TRBD1. Germline assignment: CDR1 DFQATT and CDR2 SNEGSKA (reference sequence). The CDR3 totals 14 residues. Trimming cost V 7 bases and J 2 bases; bases outside gene matches: 10. CDR3 bases: TGCAGTGGGGAAAGGACAGGGTTCACCTACGAGCAGTACTTC. Its protein product is CSGERTGFTYEQYF.

The rearrangement uses TRBV9 and TRBJ2-3; 7 positions match TRBD2. V shed 4 bases, J shed 6 bases, and the junction held 8 bases outside the gene matches. Germline CDR1 SGDLS, CDR2 YYNGEE. This CDR3 contains 14 residues. The CDR3 DNA is TGTGCCAGCAGCCCATCTAGCGGCGGGGATACGCAGTATTTT. It is translated as CASSPSSGGDTQYF.

The J gene is TRBJ2-2, the V gene TRBV5-1, with 8 bases lining up with TRBD2. V shed 4 bases and J 5 bases; nucleotides not matched to a gene: 10. Germline V lookup: CDR1 SGHRS, CDR2 YFSETQ. The CDR3 runs 16 residues. The CDR3 here is CASSLAGGFDTGELFF. The CDR3 bases are TGCGCCAGCAGCCTAGCGGGCGGTTTTGATACCGGGGAGCTGTTTTTT.

The table lists this clonotype with many counts. V gene TRBV12-3 or TRBV12-4 combines with J gene TRBJ1-1; a weak D match, TRBD1 (5 bases). The V gene lost 7 bases and the J gene lost 5 bases, with 14 bases spanning the gap. This CDR3 contains 13 residues. The CDR3 protein is CASKLTARTEAFF. DNA of the CDR3: TGTGCCAGCAAGCTGACAGCCCGAACTGAAGCTTTCTTT.

This clonotype was observed at least ten times. CDR3 loop: CATSRAGGNTEAFF. The CDR3, as DNA: TGTGCCACCAGCAGAGCTGGAGGGAACACTGAAGCTTTCTTT. The V gene is TRBV15, the J gene TRBJ1-1; D remains unclear. The CDR3 covers 14 residues. Germline CDR1 and CDR2: LNHNV and YYDKDF (reference sequence). V gave up 1 base and J gave up 1 base, with 7 bases separating them.

In this sample, this clonotype turned up many times. The CDR3 bases are TGTGCCAGCAGCCCTAGGACAGCTAACTATGGCTACACCTTC. Translating it yields CASSPRTANYGYTF. V usage is TRBV7-9 and J usage is TRBJ1-2; weak D call: TRBD1 (6 bases). Looked up from germline, CDR1 is SEHNR and CDR2 is FQNEAQ (reference sequence). V lost 5 bases to trimming and J lost 0 bases, with 10 bases between them. The CDR3 covers 14 residues.

The V call is TRBV5-1, the J call TRBJ1-5; possibly TRBD1 for D (5 bases). CDR3 length: 17 amino acids. Trimming cost V 0 bases and J 2 bases, with 15 bases left between them. The germline gives CDR1 SGHRS, CDR2 YFSETQ. The CDR3 DNA sequence: TGCGCCAGCAGCTTGGATGCCCAGGGCGGAGGCAATCAGCCCCAGCATTTT. Translated, it gives CASSLDAQGGGNQPQHF.